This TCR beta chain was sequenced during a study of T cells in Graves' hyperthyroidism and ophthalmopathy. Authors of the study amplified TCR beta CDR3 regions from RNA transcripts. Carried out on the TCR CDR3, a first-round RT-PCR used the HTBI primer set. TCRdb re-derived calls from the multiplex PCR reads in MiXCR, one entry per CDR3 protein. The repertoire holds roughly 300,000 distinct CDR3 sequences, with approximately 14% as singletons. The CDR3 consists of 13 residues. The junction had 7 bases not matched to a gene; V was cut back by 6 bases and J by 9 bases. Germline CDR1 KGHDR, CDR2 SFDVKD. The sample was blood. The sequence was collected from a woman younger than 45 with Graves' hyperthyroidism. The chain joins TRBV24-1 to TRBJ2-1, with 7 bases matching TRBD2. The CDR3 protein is CATSTKAGVEQFF. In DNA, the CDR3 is TGTGCCACCAGTACGAAGGCGGGGGTTGAGCAGTTCTTC.